The 5 T cell receptor beta chains presented below share a single source sample, sequenced in a study of radiotherapy plus CTLA-4 blockade in lung cancer. Using immunoSEQ multiplex PCR, the repertoire was profiled, and TCRdb retains in-frame clones only, with some absent. The data show more than 40,000 clones, roughly 64% seen once. The source material was peripheral blood, sampled from a patient treated with radiotherapy plus ipilimumab. These receptors were taken from a human donor with non-small cell lung cancer who had a partial response to radiotherapy plus ipilimumab.

The V and J genes are TRBV6-5 and TRBJ1-2, with 7 nucleotides matching TRBD1. V was clipped by 7 bases and J by 4 bases; unmatched bases: 9. This CDR3 is built from 14 residues. The V gene's germline CDR1 is MNHEY and CDR2 SVGAGI. The CDR3 DNA follows: TGTGCCAGCATTGTACAGGGGACCATCTATGGCTACACCTTC. Its protein is CASIVQGTIYGYTF.

CDR3 coding DNA: TGTGCCAGCAGCCAAGGACAGGGGGTCAACAATGAGCAGTTCTTC. Translated, it gives CASSQGQGVNNEQFF. The chain has TRBV7-8 and TRBJ2-1, with 10 bases matching TRBD1. The CDR3 sequence is 15 residues long. Germline CDR1 and CDR2: SGHVS and FQNEAQ. With 5 bases clipped from V and 5 bases from J, the junction kept 6 bases outside the gene matches.

The V call is TRBV7-9, the J call TRBJ2-1; 14 nucleotides line up with TRBD2. The CDR3 sequence is 18 residues long. V trimming: 5 bases; J trimming: 7 bases; junction bases outside the gene matches: 13. CDR1 and CDR2 (germline): SEHNR, FQNEAQ (reference sequence). This CDR3 reads CASSPTGTSGGFGNEQFF. The CDR3, as DNA: TGTGCCAGCAGCCCAACCGGGACTAGCGGGGGATTTGGGAATGAGCAGTTCTTC. The whole variable domain, filled in from reference TRBV7-9 and TRBJ2-1, reads DTGVSQNPRHKITKRGQNVTFRCDPISEHNRLYWYRQTLGQGPEFLTYFQNEAQLEKSRLLSDRFSAERPKGSFSTLEIQRTEQGDSAMYLCASSPTGTSGGFGNEQFFGPGTRLTVL.

This clone has more than one count but fewer than ten. The chain recombines TRBV29-1 with TRBJ2-2, with 7 positions matching TRBD1. J lost 1 base, V lost 4 bases, and 3 bases had no gene match. Per the germline V gene, CDR1 is SQVTM and CDR2 is ANQGSEA. This CDR3 is 14 amino acids long. The CDR3 DNA reads TGCAGCGTTGGCCGGACAGGGAACACCGGGGAGCTGTTTTTT. Amino acids: CSVGRTGNTGELFF.

The gene calls are TRBV6-1 and TRBJ1-3; no definite D call. The V end lost 2 bases, the J end lost 0 bases, and 5 bases lay between the germline ends. This CDR3 comprises 14 residues. Per the germline V gene, CDR1 is MNHNS and CDR2 is SASEGT. The DNA of the CDR3 is TGTGCCAGCAGTGAAAGGAGCTCTGGAAACACCATATATTTT. This sequence encodes CASSERSSGNTIYF.